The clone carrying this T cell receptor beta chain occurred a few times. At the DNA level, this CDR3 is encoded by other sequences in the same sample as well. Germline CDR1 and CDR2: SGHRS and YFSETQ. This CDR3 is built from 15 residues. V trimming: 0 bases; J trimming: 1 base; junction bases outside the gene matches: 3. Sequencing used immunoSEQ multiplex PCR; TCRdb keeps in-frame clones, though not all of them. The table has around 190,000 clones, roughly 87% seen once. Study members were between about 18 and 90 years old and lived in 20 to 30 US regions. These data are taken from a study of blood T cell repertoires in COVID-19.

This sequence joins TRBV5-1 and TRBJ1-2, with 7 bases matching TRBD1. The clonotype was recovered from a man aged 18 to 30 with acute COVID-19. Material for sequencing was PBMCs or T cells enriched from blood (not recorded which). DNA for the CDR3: TGCGCCAGCAGCTTGGGGGCAGGGGGTAACTATGGCTACACCTTC. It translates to CASSLGAGGNYGYTF. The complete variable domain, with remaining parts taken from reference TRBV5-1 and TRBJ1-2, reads KAGVTQTPRYLIKTRGQQVTLSCSPISGHRSVSWYQQTPGQGLQFLFEYFSETQRNKGNFPGRFSGRQFSNSRSEMNVSTLELGDSALYLCASSLGAGGNYGYTFGSGTRLTVV.